A single sample gave rise to the 30 T cell receptor beta chains below, sequenced in a study of blood T cell repertoires in COVID-19 (dated by TCRdb to about 2020). The library was prepared using the immunoSEQ multiplex PCR assay. What TCRdb holds here is the immuneACCESS table cut down to in-frame rearrangements. Part of the clones is not present; checked against another copy, under half of the missing clones reflect an unresolved V gene, and the others are unexplained. The sample table contains about 220,000 clones; only one count was recorded for 80% to 90% of them. 9.7% of the sample lies in the top ten. Sample: peripheral blood. These receptors were taken from a man in his fifties or sixties with active or convalescent COVID-19.

V and J are TRBV4-3 and TRBJ2-1; 7 nucleotides match TRBD2. Germline lookup yields CDR1 LGHNA and CDR2 YSLEER. The V gene end was trimmed by 6 bases and the J gene end by 5 bases; junction bases not matched to a gene: 7. The CDR3 has 14 amino acids. The CDR3 is CASRLTSSHNEQFF. The CDR3 nucleotides are TGCGCCAGCAGATTGACTAGCAGCCACAATGAGCAGTTCTTC.

This rearrangement joins TRBV24-1 to TRBJ2-2; D ambiguous. Trimming took off 7 bases at V and 9 bases at J, with 11 bases between the two ends. Germline V lookup: CDR1 KGHDR, CDR2 SFDVKD. This CDR3 is 12 amino acids long. This CDR3 is CATSSNARELFF. As DNA, the CDR3 is TGTGCCACCAGCTCTAACGCCCGGGAGCTGTTTTTT.

This clone has more than one count but fewer than ten. This rearrangement joins TRBV6-5 to TRBJ1-2; D might be TRBD1 (6 bases). The V end was cut by 6 bases, the J end by 8 bases, with 16 bases between. Germline lookup yields CDR1 MNHEY and CDR2 SVGAGI. The CDR3 length is 13 residues. The CDR3 nucleotides read TGTGCCAGCAGAACAACAGGGACCGACGGCTACACCTTC. Residues: CASRTTGTDGYTF.

The chain combines TRBV28 with TRBJ2-5; 8 bases match TRBD1. The germline V gene encodes CDR1 MDHEN and CDR2 SYDVKM. The CDR3 runs 16 residues. V lost 2 bases, J lost 4 bases, and 9 bases stayed unmatched. The CDR3 here is CASSLGAIRGRETQYF. CDR3 coding DNA: TGTGCCAGCAGTTTAGGGGCCATCAGGGGGCGAGAGACCCAGTACTTC.

The V call is TRBV20-1, the J call TRBJ1-2; 7 bases are a match to TRBD1. The CDR3 totals 12 residues. Germline lookup yields CDR1 DFQATT and CDR2 SNEGSKA (reference sequence). With V trimmed by 3 bases and J by 7 bases, 5 bases remained unmatched. The CDR3 DNA sequence: TGCAGTGCTAGTGAGGGGGCTGGTGGCTACACCTTC. Residues: CSASEGAGGYTF.

The chain recombines TRBV12-3 or TRBV12-4 with TRBJ1-2, with 8 bases aligning to TRBD1. The CDR3 is 13 residues long. Trimming at V came to 6 bases and at J to 6 bases, leaving 6 bases not matched to a gene. The CDR3 reads CASRRTGSNGYTF. The CDR3, as DNA: TGTGCCAGCAGGCGGACAGGGAGTAATGGCTACACCTTC.

The V and J genes are TRBV10-2 and TRBJ2-4; possible D gene TRBD1, 6 bases. The length of the CDR3 is 14 residues. V lost 5 bases to trimming and J lost 0 bases, with 8 bases between them. The germline V gene encodes CDR1 WSHSY and CDR2 SAAADI. This CDR3 reads CASSRTVAKNIQYF. DNA of the CDR3: TGCGCCAGCAGTAGGACAGTAGCCAAAAACATTCAGTACTTC.

This clone was counted a few times. V gene TRBV27 combines with J gene TRBJ2-2, with D perhaps TRBD1 (6 bases). Germline CDR1 and CDR2: MNHEY and SMNVEV (reference sequence). The CDR3 runs to 15 residues. Trimming removed 1 base at V and 0 bases at J, with 6 bases between. CDR3 in amino acids: CASSLYRANTGELFF. The CDR3 region has the DNA TGTGCCAGCAGTTTATACAGGGCGAACACCGGGGAGCTGTTTTTT.

The chain recombines TRBV6-6 with TRBJ1-3; D is perhaps TRBD1 (5 bases). Germline lookup yields CDR1 MNHNY and CDR2 SVGAGI (reference sequence). Trimming removed 6 bases at V and 0 bases at J, with 12 bases between. This CDR3 contains 15 residues. The CDR3 DNA follows: TGTGCCAGCAGGACGGACACCAGCTCTGGAAACACCATATATTTT. It is translated as CASRTDTSSGNTIYF.

The chain joins TRBV5-1 to TRBJ2-3, with TRBD2 matching over 7 bases. Per germline, CDR1 SGHRS and CDR2 YFSETQ. Trimming at V came to 3 bases and at J to 9 bases, leaving 16 bases not matched to a gene. The CDR3 extends over 16 amino acids. Written as DNA, the CDR3 is TGCGCCAGCAGCTCCTCTACCAGTACTAGCGATCTAACGCAGTATTTT. It codes for CASSSSTSTSDLTQYF.

Only a few counts were recorded for this clone. The J gene is TRBJ2-2, the V gene TRBV4-3; D is uncertain. There are 18 residues in the CDR3. V was cut by 0 bases and J by 2 bases, with 16 bases left in between. The V gene's germline CDR1 is LGHNA and CDR2 YSLEER. CDR3 sequence (DNA): TGCGCCAGCAGCCAAGATCGGATTACTCCGGGTAACACCGGGGAGCTGTTTTTT. Its protein product is CASSQDRITPGNTGELFF.

DNA of the CDR3: TGTGCCAGCAGCTTAGATAGCGGAGCTTACGAGCAGTACTTC. As protein: CASSLDSGAYEQYF. The J gene is TRBJ2-7, the V gene TRBV7-2, with D perhaps matching TRBD2 (6 bases). CDR3 length: 14 amino acids. The germline V gene encodes CDR1 SGHTA and CDR2 FQGNSA. The ends were cut back, 1 base at V and 4 bases at J, with 11 bases in the middle.

This clone was counted between two and nine times. The genes are TRBV27 and TRBJ1-5; D is ambiguous. The length of the CDR3 is 14 residues. The V end was cut by 5 bases, the J end by 6 bases, with 14 bases between. The germline V gene has CDR1 MNHEY and CDR2 SMNVEV (reference sequence). CDR3 nucleotides: TGTGCCAGCAGTGCCACCGGGTTGGTTCAGCCCCAGCATTTT. Its translation is CASSATGLVQPQHF.

The chain joins TRBV18 to TRBJ2-1, with a possible D match to TRBD1 (5 bases). V lost 2 bases, J lost 3 bases, and 5 bases lay in between. Per the germline V gene, CDR1 is KGHSH and CDR2 is LQKENI. CDR3 length: 13 residues. The CDR3: CASSPDSYNEQFF. The DNA for the CDR3 is TGTGCCAGCTCACCAGACAGCTACAATGAGCAGTTCTTC.

The CDR3, as DNA: TGTGCCAGCAGCCGCCTGACTAGCGGGAGGCTCAACACCGGGGAGCTGTTTTTT. Protein: CASSRLTSGRLNTGELFF. The chain links TRBV14 to TRBJ2-2, with 13 positions matching TRBD2. The J segment lost 2 bases and the V segment lost 4 bases, leaving 7 bases of the junction unmatched. CDR1 SGHDN and CDR2 FVKESK come from the germline V gene. CDR3 size: 18 residues.

The V call is TRBV3-1 (or the pseudogene TRBV3-2), the J call TRBJ1-3, with D possibly TRBD1 on 5 matching bases. Looked up from germline, CDR1 is LGHDT and CDR2 is YNNKEL (reference sequence). There are 16 residues in the CDR3. The ends were cut back, 0 bases at V and 4 bases at J, with 13 bases in the middle. Written as DNA, the CDR3 is TGTGCCAGCAGCCAAGAAGTGTGGGGCTCCGGAAACACCATATATTTT. It codes for CASSQEVWGSGNTIYF.

This clone occurred a few times. The J gene is TRBJ1-2, the V gene TRBV11-1; 7 bases fit TRBD1. Germline V gives CDR1 SGHAT, CDR2 FQDESV (reference sequence). The ends lost 5 bases at V and 7 bases at J; junction bases unmatched: 10. The CDR3 length is 14 residues. CDR3 amino acids: CASSPQQGEVGYTF. CDR3 bases: TGTGCCAGCAGCCCCCAGCAGGGGGAGGTTGGCTACACCTTC.

The rearrangement links TRBV7-8 to TRBJ2-7, with TRBD1 identical over 10 bases. The germline gives CDR1 SGHVS, CDR2 FQNEAQ. Unmatched junction bases numbered 17, after V lost 5 bases and J lost 4 bases. CDR3 length equals 18 residues. The CDR3 DNA follows: TGTGCCAGCAGCATTAGACAGGGGGCTCGAGTTGTGTCTTACGAGCAGTACTTC. It codes for CASSIRQGARVVSYEQYF.

This clone was observed a few times. This chain links TRBV11-3 with TRBJ2-7; TRBD1 aligns across 8 bases. The CDR3 runs 18 residues. The germline CDR1 and CDR2 sequences are SGHNT and YENEEA. Trimming removed 5 bases from V and 4 bases from J; junction bases left unmatched: 19. The CDR3 loop reads CASSPLGSGQEEVYEQYV. The CDR3 DNA reads as TGTGCCAGCAGCCCCTTAGGGTCGGGACAGGAGGAGGTGTACGAGCAGTACGTC.

This chain uses TRBV3-1 (or the pseudogene TRBV3-2) with TRBJ1-5; no definite D call. V dropped 1 base and J dropped 4 bases, with 26 bases sitting between them. Germline CDR1 and CDR2: LGHDT and YNNKEL (reference sequence). This CDR3 is 20 amino acids long. For the CDR3, the DNA is TGTGCCAGCAGCCAAGCCGTCACGGTTATCGGCTCAGGTTCGAATCAGCCCCAGCATTTT. Residues: CASSQAVTVIGSGSNQPQHF.

On this clone: This specimen includes other DNA sequences encoding the same CDR3. The chain is built from TRBV28 and TRBJ2-5; 13 nucleotides agree with TRBD2. CDR1 is MDHEN, CDR2 SYDVKM, per germline. Trimming at V came to 5 bases and at J to 4 bases, leaving 4 bases not matched to a gene. The CDR3 has 15 amino acids. The CDR3 sequence: CASSLGLAGIETQYF. CDR3 DNA sequence: TGTGCCAGCAGTCTGGGACTAGCGGGAATAGAGACCCAGTACTTC.

The chain is built from TRBV29-1 and TRBJ2-1; 9 positions match TRBD2. The CDR3 contains 16 residues. The junction had 11 bases not matched to a gene; V was cut back by 6 bases and J by 2 bases. The V gene's germline CDR1 is SQVTM and CDR2 ANQGSEA. The CDR3 nucleotides read TGCAGCGTGGAACCGGCGGGAGGGGGGGCCTACAATGAGCAGTTCTTC. Its protein is CSVEPAGGGAYNEQFF.

The chain carries TRBV19 and TRBJ2-5, with 9 nucleotides matching TRBD2. V shed 5 bases and J 5 bases; nucleotides not matched to a gene: 12. The CDR3 loop spans 16 amino acids. Germline V CDR1 and CDR2: LNHDA, SQIVND (reference sequence). The CDR3, as DNA: TGTGCCAGTAGTTTACCGACTAGCGGAGGCGGGGAGACCCAGTACTTC. Translating it yields CASSLPTSGGGETQYF.

The rearrangement links TRBV11-2 to TRBJ2-5; TRBD2 agrees at 7 bases. CDR3 length: 15 amino acids. Germline V gives CDR1 SGHAT, CDR2 FQNNGV. Trimming removed 1 base from V and 0 bases from J; junction bases left unmatched: 2. The CDR3 is CASSLGAGYQETQYF. DNA of the CDR3: TGTGCCAGCAGCTTAGGAGCGGGATACCAAGAGACCCAGTACTTC.

As regards this clone: The sample carries other DNA sequences with the same CDR3. The chain recombines TRBV18 with TRBJ2-5; TRBD2 agrees at 12 bases. Losses at the gene ends were 6 bases for V and 2 bases for J; bases not matched to a gene: 1. The CDR3 consists of 14 residues. CDR1 KGHSH and CDR2 LQKENI come from the germline V gene. This chain's CDR3 is CASSGTSGQETQYF. CDR3 bases: TGTGCCAGCTCCGGGACTAGCGGGCAAGAGACCCAGTACTTC.

The chain is built from TRBV4-1 and TRBJ2-2; no reliable D call. The CDR3 totals 15 residues. Per germline, CDR1 MGHRA and CDR2 YSYEKL. V was clipped by 0 bases and J by 5 bases, with 10 bases between them. As DNA, the CDR3 is TGCGCCAGCAGCCAAGATAGAGGTTTGACCGGGGAGCTGTTTTTT. The encoded protein is CASSQDRGLTGELFF.

This chain uses TRBV6-5 with TRBJ1-6, with 7 bases identical to TRBD1. V gave up 2 bases and J gave up 8 bases; unmatched junction bases: 6. Germline CDR1 is MNHEY and CDR2 is SVGAGI. This CDR3 has 15 residues. Written as DNA, the CDR3 is TGTGCCAGCAGTTACCGGGGGACAGCCCATTCACCCCTCCACTTT. Encoded protein: CASSYRGTAHSPLHF.

V usage is TRBV29-1 and J usage is TRBJ2-7, with 11 bases matching TRBD1. This CDR3 spans 12 amino acids. Germline CDR1 SQVTM, CDR2 ANQGSEA. Trimming at V came to 4 bases and at J to 5 bases, leaving 1 base not matched to a gene. The CDR3 region has the DNA TGCAGCGTTGGGACAGGGGGCAACGAGCAGTACTTC. Translation: CSVGTGGNEQYF.

The chain recombines TRBV4-2 with TRBJ2-1; TRBD1 might be the D (5 bases). Germline CDR1 and CDR2: LGHNA and YNFKEQ. The CDR3 sequence is 16 residues long. Trimming pared 1 base from V and 0 bases from J, leaving 10 bases between. This chain's CDR3 is CASSQVVGDSYNEQFF. The CDR3 DNA sequence: TGTGCCAGCAGCCAAGTCGTAGGGGACTCCTACAATGAGCAGTTCTTC.

V is TRBV2 and J is TRBJ2-5; unclear D gene. This CDR3 has 13 amino acids. CDR1 and CDR2 from the germline V gene are SNHLY and FYNNEI. V lost 5 bases and J lost 2, with 9 bases in between. The CDR3 reads CASSRDGQETQYF. CDR3 sequence (DNA): TGTGCCAGCAGTCGTGACGGGCAAGAGACCCAGTACTTC. Variable domain in full (rest from reference TRBV2 and TRBJ2-5): EPEVTQTPSHQVTQMGQEVILRCVPISNHLYFYWYRQILGQKVEFLVSFYNNEISEKSEIFDDQFSVERPDGSNFTLKIRSTKLEDSAMYFCASSRDGQETQYFGPGTRLLVL.